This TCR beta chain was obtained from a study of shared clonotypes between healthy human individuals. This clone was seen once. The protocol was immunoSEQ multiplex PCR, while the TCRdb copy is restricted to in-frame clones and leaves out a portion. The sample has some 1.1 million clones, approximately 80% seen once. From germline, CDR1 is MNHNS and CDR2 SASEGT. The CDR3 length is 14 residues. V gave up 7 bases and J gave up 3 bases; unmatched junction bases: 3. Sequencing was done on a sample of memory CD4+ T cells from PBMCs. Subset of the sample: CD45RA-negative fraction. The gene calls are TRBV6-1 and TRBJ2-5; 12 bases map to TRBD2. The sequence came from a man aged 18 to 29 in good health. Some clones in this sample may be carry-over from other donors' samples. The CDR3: CASTRLAGEETQYF. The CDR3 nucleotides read TGTGCCAGCACTCGACTAGCGGGAGAAGAGACCCAGTACTTC.